One sample yielded the 30 T cell receptor beta chains listed below, sequenced in a study of OX40 agonist ivuxolimab in advanced cancers. Generated by immunoSEQ multiplex PCR, the TCRdb table keeps only in-frame clones and is missing some. The sample lists tens of thousands of clones; roughly nine tenths were seen once. The sequences come from CD4+ or CD8+ T cells sorted from blood, collected in a trial of the OX40 agonist ivuxolimab. The receptors here all came from an adult with an advanced solid tumor such as melanoma, head and neck, liver or kidney cancer.

This chain's CDR3 is CASSTGLAGDTDTQYF. CDR3 coding DNA: TGTGCCAGCAGCACCGGACTAGCGGGGGACACAGATACGCAGTATTTT. The chain uses TRBV9 and TRBJ2-3; 13 bases are shared with TRBD2. The V gene end was trimmed by 4 bases and the J gene end by 2 bases; junction bases not matched to a gene: 4. Germline-derived CDR1 and CDR2 are SGDLS and YYNGEE. This CDR3 region has 16 residues.

DNA for the CDR3: TGTGCCAGCAGCTTAGACATGAACACTGAAGCTTTCTTT. Protein product: CASSLDMNTEAFF. This chain joins TRBV7-6 and TRBJ1-1; D uncertain. This CDR3 region has 13 residues. Trimming shortened V by 1 base and J by 0 bases, and 3 bases separated the two germline ends. Germline V gene lookup returns CDR1 SGHVS and CDR2 FNYEAQ.

The rearrangement links TRBV19 to TRBJ1-6; no reliable D call. The ends were cut back, 1 base at V and 1 base at J, with 8 bases in the middle. The germline gives CDR1 LNHDA, CDR2 SQIVND (reference sequence). This CDR3 is 16 amino acids long. The CDR3 coding sequence is TGTGCCAGTAGTATAGTAATGGATTCCTATAATTCACCCCTCCACTTT. It is translated as CASSIVMDSYNSPLHF.

The rearrangement uses TRBV14 and TRBJ2-3; TRBD1 matches 10 bases. The germline CDR1 and CDR2 sequences are SGHDN and FVKESK. This CDR3 region has 16 residues. Trimming removed 2 bases from V and 4 bases from J; junction bases left unmatched: 6. The CDR3 coding sequence is TGTGCCAGCAGCCAACGACAGGGGGCTGGCGCAGATACGCAGTATTTT. Translated: CASSQRQGAGADTQYF.

The rearrangement links TRBV18 to TRBJ1-1, with 7 bases identical to TRBD1. Losses at the gene ends were 5 bases for V and 3 bases for J; bases not matched to a gene: 6. This CDR3 has 14 amino acids. Germline V gene sequence: CDR1 KGHSH, CDR2 LQKENI. CDR3 residues: CASSVTQGYTEAFF. DNA for the CDR3: TGTGCCAGCTCAGTTACACAGGGGTACACTGAAGCTTTCTTT.

This clone was found once. The rearrangement joins TRBV19 to TRBJ2-3; 7 bases line up with TRBD2. Trimming removed 8 bases from V and 3 bases from J; junction bases left unmatched: 14. Looked up from germline, CDR1 is LNHDA and CDR2 is SQIVND (reference sequence). The CDR3 has 16 residues. CDR3 region: CASGASGVSRTDTQYF. Here the CDR3 DNA reads TGTGCCAGTGGGGCTAGCGGCGTGAGTCGAACAGATACGCAGTATTTT.

This clone was found a few times. The chain has TRBV6-5 and TRBJ1-6, with D unclear. Germline V gene data show CDR1 as MNHEY and CDR2 as SVGAGI. The V end lost 3 bases, the J end lost 7 bases, and 10 bases lay between the germline ends. The CDR3 spans 14 residues. The CDR3 DNA sequence: TGTGCCAGCAGTTATGTGGGAATCAATTCACCCCTCCACTTT. Protein sequence: CASSYVGINSPLHF.

The chain combines TRBV19 with TRBJ2-3; 9 bases match TRBD2. The germline V gene encodes CDR1 LNHDA and CDR2 SQIVND (reference sequence). This CDR3 comprises 15 residues. J lost 2 bases, V lost 4 bases, and 4 bases had no gene match. The CDR3: CASSKPSGNTDTQYF. The CDR3 coding sequence is TGTGCCAGTAGTAAGCCTAGCGGGAACACAGATACGCAGTATTTT.

This clone occurred once. The gene calls are TRBV7-2 and TRBJ2-2; the match to TRBD2 covers 16 bases. Germline V CDR1 and CDR2: SGHTA, FQGNSA. Unmatched junction bases numbered 2, after V lost 2 bases and J lost 5 bases. This CDR3 has 17 residues. CDR3 sequence: CASSLTGLAGGTGELFF. The CDR3 region has the DNA TGTGCCAGCAGCTTAACGGGACTAGCGGGGGGGACCGGGGAGCTGTTTTTT.

This chain joins TRBV4-3 and TRBJ2-5; possibly TRBD1 or TRBD2 for D (5 bases each). The J call may be incorrect, as the DNA end agrees better with TRBJ2-7. From germline, CDR1 is LGHNA and CDR2 YSLEER. CDR3 length: 14 amino acids. The CDR3 reads CASSQESGGYEQYF. The CDR3, as DNA: TGCGCCAGCAGCCAAGAAAGTGGGGGCTACGAGCAGTACTTC.

As DNA, the CDR3 is TGTGCCAGCTCGGCCGGGACAGGGTACGAGCAGTACTTC. Translated: CASSAGTGYEQYF. This sequence joins TRBV6-5 and TRBJ2-7; TRBD1 aligns across 9 bases. Trimming at V came to 8 bases and at J to 4 bases, leaving 6 bases not matched to a gene. This CDR3 is built from 13 residues. Looked up from germline, CDR1 is MNHEY and CDR2 is SVGAGI.

The chain recombines TRBV6-1 with TRBJ2-7; D unclear. V was pared by 7 bases and J by 0 bases, with 10 bases between. Per the germline V gene, CDR1 is MNHNS and CDR2 is SASEGT. There are 13 residues in the CDR3. The CDR3 sequence is CASTDRLSYEQYF. Here the CDR3 DNA reads TGTGCCAGCACGGACCGACTCTCCTACGAGCAGTACTTC.

The chain joins TRBV4-1 to TRBJ2-1, with D possibly matching TRBD2 (5 bases). The CDR3 runs to 14 residues. From germline, CDR1 is MGHRA and CDR2 YSYEKL. V lost 3 bases and J lost 3, with 9 bases in between. CDR3 nucleotides: TGCGCCAGCAGCCATGAGGACTTCTACAATGAGCAGTTCTTC. It codes for CASSHEDFYNEQFF.

The rearrangement joins TRBV4-1 to TRBJ1-4; D is undetermined. Germline CDR1 and CDR2: MGHRA and YSYEKL. V was clipped by 0 bases and J by 3 bases, with 8 bases between them. The CDR3 sequence is 15 residues long. CDR3 sequence: CASSQDSGPNEKLFF. The CDR3 nucleotides are TGCGCCAGCAGCCAAGACTCTGGGCCTAATGAAAAACTGTTTTTT.

The rearrangement uses TRBV19 and TRBJ2-5, with 16 bases matching TRBD2. The CDR3 has 14 amino acids. V was clipped by 10 bases and J by 9 bases; unmatched bases: 8. CDR1 and CDR2 (germline): LNHDA, SQIVND (reference sequence). In DNA form, the CDR3 reads TGTGCCACCGGGACTAGCGGGGGGGGGTTGGCCCAGTACTTC. As protein: CATGTSGGGLAQYF.

This clone was seen a single time. The rearrangement uses TRBV27 and TRBJ2-7, with D perhaps being TRBD1 or TRBD2 (6 bases each). The CDR3 contains 13 residues. Germline CDR1 reads MNHEY; CDR2 reads SMNVEV (reference sequence). The V and J ends lost 6 bases and 3 bases respectively, with 12 bases between them. The CDR3 sequence is CASRLRDNYEQYF. CDR3 DNA sequence: TGTGCCAGCAGATTGCGGGACAACTACGAGCAGTACTTC.

The chain couples TRBV9 to TRBJ2-5; 7 bases align to TRBD1. With V trimmed by 3 bases and J by 5 bases, 10 bases remained unmatched. The CDR3 runs 15 residues. CDR1 is SGDLS and CDR2 is YYNGEE in the germline V gene. In nucleotides, the CDR3 is TGTGCCAGCAGCGGCGAGGGGGCCTCGCGGGAGACCCAGTACTTC. Translating gives CASSGEGASRETQYF. The whole variable domain, filled in from reference TRBV9 and TRBJ2-5, reads DSGVTQTPKHLITATGQRVTLRCSPRSGDLSVYWYQQSLDQGLQFLIQYYNGEERAKGNILERFSAQQFPDLHSELNLSSLELGDSALYFCASSGEGASRETQYFGPGTRLLVL.

The V gene is TRBV9, the J gene TRBJ2-1, with TRBD2 matching 7 bases. After removal of 0 bases from V and 0 bases from J, the junction contained 6 bases not matched to a gene. Germline CDR1 SGDLS, CDR2 YYNGEE. The CDR3 spans 17 residues. The CDR3 reads CASSVGASGASYNEQFF. The CDR3 DNA follows: TGTGCCAGCAGCGTAGGGGCTAGCGGAGCCTCCTACAATGAGCAGTTCTTC.

The genes are TRBV6-1 and TRBJ2-1; 9 bases line up with TRBD2. In germline, CDR1 is MNHNS, CDR2 SASEGT. The CDR3 has 15 amino acids. J gave up 6 bases and V 1 base, and 4 bases lay outside the gene matches. The CDR3 DNA follows: TGTGCCAGCAGTGAAGGGACTAGCGAAACCAATGAGCAGTTCTTC. It translates to CASSEGTSETNEQFF.

This clone was detected once. This chain connects TRBV19 to TRBJ1-1; D call uncertain. The ends were cut back, 3 bases at V and 6 bases at J, with 8 bases in the middle. This CDR3 comprises 12 residues. From germline, CDR1 is LNHDA and CDR2 SQIVND (reference sequence). In DNA, the CDR3 is TGTGCCAGTAGTATGGGAGTCGCTGAAGCTTTCTTT. This codes for CASSMGVAEAFF.

The CDR3 nucleotides are TGTGCCAGCAGCTTAGCGGGGCTAGCGGGGCGTTTAGAGACCCAGTACTTC. It is translated as CASSLAGLAGRLETQYF. The V gene is TRBV7-8, the J gene TRBJ2-5, with 9 bases lining up with TRBD2. The V gene's germline CDR1 is SGHVS and CDR2 FQNEAQ. Trimming at V came to 0 bases and at J to 4 bases, leaving 9 bases not matched to a gene. The CDR3 runs 17 residues.

CDR3 residues: CASSQPGARGRYNEQFF. CDR3 nucleotide sequence: TGTGCCAGCAGCCAACCCGGGGCTCGCGGGCGTTACAATGAGCAGTTCTTC. The chain combines TRBV11-2 with TRBJ2-1; D is perhaps TRBD1 or TRBD2 (5 bases each). In germline, CDR1 is SGHAT, CDR2 FQNNGV. V was trimmed by 5 bases and J by 4 bases, leaving 21 bases between them. The CDR3 runs 17 residues.

This clone was counted a few times. J is TRBJ2-5 and V is TRBV7-9; 10 nucleotides match TRBD2. This CDR3 comprises 16 residues. Germline-derived CDR1 and CDR2 are SEHNR and FQNEAQ (reference sequence). V was pared by 5 bases and J by 5 bases, with 11 bases of the junction left unmatched. CDR3 in DNA: TGTGCCAGCAGCCCACCGTCAGCGGGAGGGAGCGAGACCCAGTACTTC. Translating gives CASSPPSAGGSETQYF.

The chain uses TRBV5-1 and TRBJ2-6; the D is unclear. CDR1 is SGHRS, CDR2 YFSETQ, per germline. With 7 bases removed from V and 2 bases from J, the gap between germline ends came to 10 bases. The CDR3 has 14 residues. Here the CDR3 DNA reads TGCGCCAGCGGGAATATGGCTGGGGCCAACGTCCTGACTTTC. The encoded protein is CASGNMAGANVLTF.

V usage is TRBV5-5 and J usage is TRBJ2-3, with 8 nucleotides matching TRBD1. The trim removed 5 bases at V and 0 bases at J, leaving 8 bases unmatched. Germline lookup yields CDR1 SGHKS and CDR2 YYEKEE (reference sequence). This CDR3 has 16 residues. CDR3 coding DNA: TGTGCCAGCAGGCGTACGGACAGGGAGAGCACAGATACGCAGTATTTT. Its translation: CASRRTDRESTDTQYF.

The rearrangement joins TRBV27 to TRBJ1-6, with D unclear. The V gene's germline CDR1 is MNHEY and CDR2 SMNVEV (reference sequence). Trimming shortened V by 3 bases and J by 7 bases, and 16 bases separated the two germline ends. The length of the CDR3 is 16 residues. The CDR3 is CASSFRTDPGNSPLHF. CDR3 sequence (DNA): TGTGCCAGCAGTTTCCGAACGGACCCAGGAAATTCACCCCTCCACTTT.

This chain links TRBV7-3 with TRBJ2-2; 7 bases are a match to TRBD2. Germline V gene data show CDR1 as SGHTA and CDR2 as FQGTGA. J gave up 5 bases and V 5 bases, and 2 bases lay outside the gene matches. The CDR3 length is 13 residues. As DNA, the CDR3 is TGTGCCAGCAGCCCAGCGGGGACCGGGGAGCTGTTTTTT. Translation: CASSPAGTGELFF. Full variable domain (rest looked up from reference TRBV7-3 and TRBJ2-2): GAGVSQTPSNKVTEKGKYVELRCDPISGHTALYWYRQSLGQGPEFLIYFQGTGAADDSGLPNDRFFAVRPEGSVSTLKIQRTERGDSAVYLCASSPAGTGELFFGEGSRLTVL.

In nucleotides, the CDR3 is TGTGCCAGCACCTTTCGACCCGGGACAACCGCGAACACCGGGGAGCTGTTTTTT. Its translation: CASTFRPGTTANTGELFF. This rearrangement joins TRBV28 to TRBJ2-2; a weak D match, TRBD1 (6 bases). Trimming removed 7 bases from V and 0 bases from J, with 21 bases in between. This CDR3 contains 18 residues. From germline, CDR1 is MDHEN and CDR2 SYDVKM.

This clone was detected only once. The rearrangement links TRBV2 to TRBJ2-6; D unclear. Germline values: CDR1 SNHLY, CDR2 FYNNEI. The CDR3 is 14 residues long. V was trimmed by 6 bases and J by 0 bases, leaving 6 bases between them. This chain's CDR3 is CASRWISGANVLTF. Written as DNA, the CDR3 is TGTGCCAGCAGATGGATCTCTGGGGCCAACGTCCTGACTTTC.

This chain joins TRBV5-1 and TRBJ1-1; no definite D call. CDR1 and CDR2 (germline): SGHRS, YFSETQ. The CDR3 length is 14 residues. Trimming removed 5 bases at V and 1 base at J, with 12 bases between. The CDR3 is CASRNSSGNTEAFF. The CDR3 DNA follows: TGCGCCAGCAGAAACTCCTCCGGGAACACTGAAGCTTTCTTT. Full variable domain (remainder filled in from reference TRBV5-1 and TRBJ1-1): KAGVTQTPRYLIKTRGQQVTLSCSPISGHRSVSWYQQTPGQGLQFLFEYFSETQRNKGNFPGRFSGRQFSNSRSEMNVSTLELGDSALYLCASRNSSGNTEAFFGQGTRLTVV.